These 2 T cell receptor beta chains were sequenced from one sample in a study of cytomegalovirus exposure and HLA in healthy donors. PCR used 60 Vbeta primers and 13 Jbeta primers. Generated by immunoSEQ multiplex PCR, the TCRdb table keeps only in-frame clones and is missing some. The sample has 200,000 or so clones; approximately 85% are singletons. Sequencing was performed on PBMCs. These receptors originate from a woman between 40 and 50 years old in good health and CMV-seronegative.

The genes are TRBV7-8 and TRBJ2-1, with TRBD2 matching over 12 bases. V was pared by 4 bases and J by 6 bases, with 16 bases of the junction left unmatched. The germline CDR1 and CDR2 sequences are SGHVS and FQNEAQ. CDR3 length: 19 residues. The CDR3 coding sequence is TGTGCCAGCAGCTCCGGGCTCTTGTCTAGCGGGAGGGACCTCAATGAGCAGTTCTTC. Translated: CASSSGLLSSGRDLNEQFF.

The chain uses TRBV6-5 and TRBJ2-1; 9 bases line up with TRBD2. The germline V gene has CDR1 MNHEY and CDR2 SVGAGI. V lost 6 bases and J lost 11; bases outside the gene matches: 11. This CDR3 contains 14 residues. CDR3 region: CASRAVQSGRKQFF. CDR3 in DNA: TGTGCCAGCAGAGCCGTACAAAGCGGGAGGAAGCAGTTCTTC.